This TCR beta chain was obtained from a study of memory CD4+ T cells and cytomegalovirus serostatus. Background on the study: This sample comes from healthy Belgian adults, 9 CMV seropositive, around 26 seronegative.

This table comes from immunoSEQ multiplex PCR, and its TCRdb copy is limited to in-frame clones, with some not included. The sample lists around 88,000 clones; about four fifths were seen once. The sort gate was single viable CD3+CD4+CD8-CD45RO+ cells for memory CD4+ T cells. Total CD4+ T cells were enriched by CD4 positive selection. Germline CDR1 reads KGHSH; CDR2 reads LQKENI. V trimming: 3 bases; J trimming: 4 bases; junction bases outside the gene matches: 5. CDR3 size: 16 residues. The TCR was taken from an adult in good health and CMV-seropositive. The chain combines TRBV18 with TRBJ2-3; 12 positions agree with TRBD2. Sequencing was done on a sample of memory CD4+ T cells from blood. The chain's CDR3 is CASSPLAGGPSDTQYF. CDR3 nucleotide sequence: TGTGCCAGCTCACCCCTAGCGGGAGGGCCTTCAGATACGCAGTATTTT.